Below, one T cell receptor (beta chain) is given with its context. Its target antigen remains unknown. Base qualities are not at hand, and no much larger clone is one base apart. Reading the germline V gene gives CDR1 LGHNT and CDR2 FRNRAP. Trimming at the junction amounts to 7 bases on V and 5 bases on J, and the germline ends lie 11 bases apart. The CDR3, cysteine through phenylalanine, is 12 amino acids long. CDR3 DNA only is kept here, 36 bases in frame from base 1. The data were taken from a study of cytomegalovirus exposure and HLA in healthy donors (TCRdb year 2017). Study-level background: An earlier analysis of roughly 500 of the donors reported 250 to 300 Gb of sequence data and 120 million or so unique TCR beta sequences from about 200 million T cells. An early release that covered some 640 HLA-typed donors contained around 330 gigabases of sequencing data and tens of millions of unique TCR sequences. Of the 300 to 450 genotyped donors, approximately 80% were placed in the genetic ancestry cluster associated with self-reported Caucasian donors. The study was designed to test whether signatures of past pathogen exposure could be identified by cataloging public T cell receptors. The study profiled the T cell repertoires of some 610 subjects by immunosequencing and related them to cytomegalovirus serostatus. Besides the first cohort of hundreds of subjects, a separate validation cohort made up of roughly 130 different subjects was used. To predict cytomegalovirus infection status, the study brought together high-throughput TCR immunosequencing, statistical association of individual TCRs with disease status, and machine learning. To study patterns of TCR occurrence, a later analysis re-analyzed previously published TCR beta repertoires from around 670 donors and added high-resolution HLA genotyping. Rather than drawing on any new phenotypic data, the later analysis identified candidate immune exposures from TCR beta sequences and the way those sequences occurred across donors. To decide whether each TCR beta V gene segment behaved as functional or pseudogenic, an earlier analysis of 587 of the donors relied on high-throughput TCR beta sequencing. Donor age, sex, ethnicity and CMV serostatus were compiled alongside the repertoire data. In a later genetic analysis, genome-wide SNP genotypes for about 55% of the roughly 700 donors were used, and that subset was treated as a discovery cohort. Every discovery cohort repertoire had been produced on one sequencing platform. Class I and class II HLA loci were covered by the typing at four-digit resolution. Typing coverage varied by locus: roughly 620-640 donors for A, B, C, DRB1 and DQB1; more than 500 for DQA1; more than 600 for DPA1; approximately 470 for DPB1. Because of strong linkage in the cohort, five DR-DQ haplotypes were treated as single units for association and clustering. Among some 400 genotyped donors of the cohort, an average of around 250,000 unique TCR beta nucleotide sequences was sequenced per donor, of which about 20% were non-productive.

In total, more than 500 healthy bone marrow donors made up the cohort. At the time of sampling, all cohort members were nominally healthy, though unrecorded immune exposures were likely present. The donor was CMV seronegative and was included in the group of about 350 seronegative cohort members. Every donor gave a peripheral blood sample, and the peripheral blood mononuclear cells from that sample were used for TCR beta sequencing. The Qiagen DNeasy Blood Extraction Kit was used to extract genomic DNA from the blood cell samples. What the study reported, not specific to this receptor: The authors suggested that the approach could potentially be extended to other disease states and immunological phenotypes. In a later analysis, several top co-occurrence clusters were reported to appear linked to parvovirus B19, influenza, CMV and Epstein-Barr virus. In a later genetic analysis, fewer N-insertions in productive TCRs were reported among donors in an Asian-associated ancestry cluster than the roughly 700-donor mean. Compared with equally common non-associated chains, HLA-associated TCR beta chains in a later analysis were more clonally expanded and had lower generation probabilities. A later analysis associated around 16,000 TCR beta sequences with specific HLA alleles at a false discovery rate of 0.05. Assigning TCR associations to individual alleles was difficult when HLA alleles, especially DR and DQ, strongly co-occurred. Immune exposure information for the cohort was limited to CMV serostatus. A later analysis found that TCR association rates varied across HLA loci, with DRB1 alleles showing the most associated TCRs and HLA-C alleles the fewest. Because the 87-base-pair reads could not distinguish some IMGT-functional V segments, including TRBV6-2 and TRBV6-3, those segments were excluded. The sequencing pipeline was judged likely to have produced a cluster of highly shared sequence variants as a technical artifact. Linkage disequilibrium might explain the correlated functional status among segregating V segments, but an unknown experimental factor could not be excluded. In this cohort, only TCR beta chains were sequenced, and detectable features were limited by the absence of alpha or paired-chain data. Because some donors lacked HLA typing at each locus, the association tests relied only on the typed subset. In a later analysis, most CMV-associated TCR beta chains were found to appear HLA-restricted, with HLA associations seemingly driven largely by CMV exposure. Sequencing depth was assumed to be roughly uniform across donors in the presence/absence analyses, though that assumption may not hold. Most TCR sequences were seen in very few donors, while some public TCRs were found in many individuals. A further reported finding was that TCR beta sequences accurately predicted the HLA-A and HLA-B alleles for most subjects in the first cohort. In both the original and validation cohorts, the classifier was reported to diagnose cytomegalovirus status with high specificity and sensitivity. In vitro tests confirmed that a few of the cytomegalovirus-associated TCR beta chains recognize cytomegalovirus antigens. An earlier analysis of around 540 of the donors showed that most TCR beta V segments appeared in productive rearrangements either about 87% or about 30% of the time, which broadly matched IMGT annotations. Roughly 17 rarely observed V segments, including chromosome 9 orphons, were excluded from the earlier analysis of several hundred of the donors because counts were too low. In the study, 150 to 200 TCR beta chains were listed as associated with cytomegalovirus. In a later genetic analysis, a missense DCLRE1C variant was associated with V-gene and J-gene trimming of TCR beta chains, and the association was replicated in an independent cohort.

The receptor library was made with the immunoSEQ multiplex PCR assay. For the multiplex PCR, a mixture combining 60 forward primers for TCR Vbeta segments and 13 reverse primers for TCR Jbeta segments was used. The CDR3 region of rearranged TCR beta genes was amplified from genomic DNA with a multiplex PCR assay. On the Illumina HiSeq System, the amplified TCR beta libraries were sequenced as 87-base-pair reads. The study's own analysis went as follows. A later analysis counted 75 million to 100 million unique TCR beta chains across the 666 repertoires, and around 9.9 million of these chains were shared by at least two donors. To remove PCR and sequencing errors, raw reads were error-corrected and collapsed into unique sequences using a nearest-neighbor algorithm that merged closely related sequences. To assign V, D and J gene segments, CDR3 sequences were aligned to IMGT reference sequences. For a sequence to be retained, a match of at least six nucleotides was required to both a V gene segment and a J gene segment. A rearrangement counted as productive if the CDR3 had no stop codons and remained in frame with V and J, and every other rearrangement counted as non-productive. CDR3 was defined by IMGT convention, running from the second conserved V-encoded cysteine to the conserved J-encoded phenylalanine. Sequences without an unambiguous match to a single V gene segment were excluded from the earlier analysis of almost 600 of the donors. An earlier analysis of 450 to 650 of the donors called V segments functional above 56.7% productive rearrangements and segregating when the between-donor standard deviation exceeded 5%. A statistical classification framework was developed to diagnose cytomegalovirus status using the catalog of TCR beta chain sequences. In a later analysis, V and J genes were assigned by comparing TCR nucleotide sequences against IMGT/GENE-DB human TR gene sequences. Using the TCRdist pipeline, a later analysis assigned CDR3 sequences along with most-parsimonious VDJ recombination scenarios. In a later analysis, each TCR beta chain was defined by its CDR3 amino acid sequence together with its V-gene family, and reads without a unique V-gene family were excluded. A later analysis removed 500 to 600 highly shared, low-generation-probability nucleotide sequences to deal with suspected cross-contamination and a sequencing artifact. A later analysis calculated a clonal expansion index for each public chain from normalized within-repertoire ranks of inferred template counts. Generation probabilities in a later analysis came from a VDJ recombination model fitted to out-of-frame rearrangements, and those results were checked against IGoR. A later analysis scored TCR-TCR, TCR-HLA and TCR-CMV co-occurrence with hypergeometric tests, applying a repertoire-size bias correction to TCR pairs. In a later analysis, false discovery rates were estimated by permuting HLA or CMV assignments 20 times. A later analysis grouped co-occurring TCRs with DBSCAN, adding TCRdist sequence similarity when clustering within HLA-allele-positive subsets. Co-occurrence clustering excluded repertoires with fewer than 30,000 or more than 120,000 public chains, plus five with anomalous nucleotide sharing. In its TCRdb copy, this immuneACCESS table keeps in-frame sequences only and misses some clones. Where compared with another copy, unresolved V genes explain less than half of these, and the others have no known cause. V, J and clone size derive from that table, while D and trimming were established from the DNA sequence. In all, the sample holds about 190,000 clones, and about 82% of those were seen once. Approximately 2.3% of the sample goes to the ten largest clones.

The rearrangement joined TRBV12-5 to TRBJ2-5; the D gene identity is not certain. Input material: PBMCs. This receptor was identified in a male donor in good health and CMV-seronegative. The CDR3: CASADPRETQYF. The sequence in DNA is TGTGCTAGTGCTGACCCTAGGGAGACCCAGTACTTC.